This TCR beta chain came from a study of OX40 agonist ivuxolimab in advanced cancers. Study outcomes and limitations: At 0.1 to 3.0 mg/kg, CD4+ and CD8+ blood T cells expanded clonally by week 6.

Generated by immunoSEQ multiplex PCR, the TCRdb table keeps only in-frame clones and is missing some. The sample holds over 30,000 clones, 82% seen once. Germline loops: CDR1 LGHNA, CDR2 YSLEER. V gave up 2 bases and J gave up 0 bases, with 11 bases separating them. This CDR3 is built from 15 residues. Patients with autoimmune history or systemic immunosuppression were excluded. Regarding this clone: Its cognate antigen is unknown.

The TCR sequence derives from an adult with an advanced solid tumor such as melanoma, head and neck, liver or kidney cancer. Sequencing used CD4+ or CD8+ T cells sorted from blood, obtained in a trial of the OX40 agonist ivuxolimab. The V and J genes are TRBV4-3 and TRBJ2-7, with D perhaps assigned TRBD1 or TRBD2 (6 bases each). CDR3 loop: CASSQSRGPSYEQYF. CDR3 bases: TGCGCCAGCAGCCAATCCCGGGGGCCCTCCTACGAGCAGTACTTC.